Listed here is a single T cell receptor (beta chain). Its specificity is unknown. Per germline, CDR1 SEHNR and CDR2 FQNEAQ (reference sequence). V lost 0 bases to trimming and J lost 1 base, with 15 bases between them. CDR3 length: 17 amino acids. The data originate from a study of siplizumab effects on memory and regulatory T cells. The study, taken as a whole, reports: The authors could not assign a naive or memory phenotype to roughly 80-95% of proliferating CD4+ or CD8+ clones. Significantly reduced by siplizumab was the cumulative frequency of alloreactive sequences, namely those traceable to unstimulated CD4+ memory cells. Only a minor fraction of alloreactive clones mapped to unstimulated subsets.

TCR templates, around 98,000 per sample, were assayed. Profiled with immunoSEQ multiplex PCR; TCRdb holds only in-frame clones, not every one. Among around 100,000 clones listed, more than 90% were seen once. The sequenced sample was CD4+ T cells sorted from blood. This clonotype was sampled from a human donor in good health. The chain combines TRBV7-9 with TRBJ1-1; perhaps TRBD1 as D (5 bases). Here the CDR3 DNA reads TGTGCCAGCAGCTTAGCCGGTAGAACCACAGGGAACACTGAAGCTTTCTTT. It yields the protein CASSLAGRTTGNTEAFF. Full variable domain (rest looked up from reference TRBV7-9 and TRBJ1-1): DTGVSQNPRHKITKRGQNVTFRCDPISEHNRLYWYRQTLGQGPEFLTYFQNEAQLEKSRLLSDRFSAERPKGSFSTLEIQRTEQGDSAMYLCASSLAGRTTGNTEAFFGQGTRLTVV.